These 23 T cell receptor beta chains were all obtained from the same sample, sequenced in a study of blood T cell repertoires in COVID-19. This table comes from immunoSEQ multiplex PCR, and its TCRdb copy is limited to in-frame clones, with some not included. This sample has 120,000 or so clones, with around 80% found just once. The sample consisted of peripheral blood. These receptors were collected from a man aged 65 to 79 with acute or convalescent COVID-19.

A single count supports this clone. The chain couples TRBV2 to TRBJ2-2, with D possibly being TRBD2 (6 bases). Trimming pared 1 base from V and 5 bases from J, leaving 8 bases between. The CDR3 runs 14 residues. Germline V gene data show CDR1 as SNHLY and CDR2 as FYNNEI. The CDR3 reads CASSEGGGTGELFF. In DNA form, the CDR3 reads TGTGCCAGCAGTGAAGGAGGAGGGACCGGGGAGCTGTTTTTT. Variable domain in full (rest from reference TRBV2 and TRBJ2-2): EPEVTQTPSHQVTQMGQEVILRCVPISNHLYFYWYRQILGQKVEFLVSFYNNEISEKSEIFDDQFSVERPDGSNFTLKIRSTKLEDSAMYFCASSEGGGTGELFFGEGSRLTVL.

The chain combines TRBV7-9 with TRBJ1-4; D not resolved. Looked up from germline, CDR1 is SEHNR and CDR2 is FQNEAQ (reference sequence). The V gene lost 1 base and the J gene lost 4 bases, with 10 bases spanning the gap. The CDR3 loop spans 15 amino acids. In nucleotides, the CDR3 is TGTGCCAGCAGCTTAGTTTTGACTGATAATGAAAAACTGTTTTTT. This sequence encodes CASSLVLTDNEKLFF. Variable domain in full (rest from reference TRBV7-9 and TRBJ1-4): DTGVSQNPRHKITKRGQNVTFRCDPISEHNRLYWYRQTLGQGPEFLTYFQNEAQLEKSRLLSDRFSAERPKGSFSTLEIQRTEQGDSAMYLCASSLVLTDNEKLFFGSGTQLSVL.

This clone showed up just once. J is TRBJ1-4 and V is TRBV27; no definite D call. The CDR3 has 15 amino acids. The germline V and J ends were trimmed by 6 bases and 8 bases, with 19 bases remaining between them. The germline V gene has CDR1 MNHEY and CDR2 SMNVEV (reference sequence). In nucleotides, the CDR3 is TGTGCCAGCAGATCCAAGGGCATAGGAGGGGAAAAACTGTTTTTT. Its protein product is CASRSKGIGGEKLFF.

The chain recombines TRBV28 with TRBJ1-4; 9 bases map to TRBD1. Germline V CDR1 and CDR2: MDHEN, SYDVKM. The CDR3 consists of 14 residues. Losses at the gene ends were 5 bases for V and 7 bases for J; bases not matched to a gene: 5. DNA of the CDR3: TGTGCCAGCAGTCCCGGGACAGGGCTTGAAAAACTGTTTTTT. Translated: CASSPGTGLEKLFF.

The chain combines TRBV6-5 with TRBJ1-3, with TRBD1 matching over 7 bases. This CDR3 region has 14 residues. The J segment lost 1 base and the V segment lost 4 bases, leaving 1 base of the junction unmatched. Per the germline V gene, CDR1 is MNHEY and CDR2 is SVGAGI. This CDR3 reads CASSWDSSGNTIYF. CDR3 DNA: TGTGCCAGCAGTTGGGACAGTTCTGGAAACACCATATATTTT.

J is TRBJ1-1 and V is TRBV6-5, with D perhaps TRBD1 (5 bases). Germline V gene data show CDR1 as MNHEY and CDR2 as SVGAGI. Trimming left V 0 bases short and J 5 bases short, with 13 bases between. This CDR3 comprises 15 residues. CDR3 bases: TGTGCCAGCAGTTACTCGCTACAGGTGGGGACTGAAGCTTTCTTT. Amino acid sequence: CASSYSLQVGTEAFF.

This clone has only a few counts. This chain joins TRBV11-2 and TRBJ2-5, with 8 bases fitting TRBD2. J was trimmed by 1 base and V by 1 base; bases with no gene match: 14. The germline V gene encodes CDR1 SGHAT and CDR2 FQNNGV. The CDR3 spans 19 residues. The CDR3 DNA follows: TGTGCCAGCAGCTTAGGGGCTAGCGGGTCCACGCCAGTCCAAGAGACCCAGTACTTC. Its translation: CASSLGASGSTPVQETQYF.

The chain joins TRBV1 to TRBJ1-2; TRBD1 was called by the table and not checked on the DNA. TRBV1 is shown as a pseudogene. The CDR3 totals 18 residues. CDR3 sequence (DNA): TGCACCAGCAGCCAAGAGGGGACAGGGGGAAACGTTTTCTATGGCTACACCTTC. It yields the protein CTSSQEGTGGNVFYGYTF.

The chain employs TRBV5-1 and TRBJ2-5, with 8 nucleotides matching TRBD1. The germline V gene encodes CDR1 SGHRS and CDR2 YFSETQ. V lost 7 bases, J lost 4 bases, and 9 bases stayed unmatched. The CDR3 totals 14 residues. The CDR3 is CASAITGQGETQYF. CDR3 in DNA: TGCGCCAGCGCTATTACCGGACAGGGAGAGACCCAGTACTTC. The full variable domain, completed using reference TRBV5-1 and TRBJ2-5, is KAGVTQTPRYLIKTRGQQVTLSCSPISGHRSVSWYQQTPGQGLQFLFEYFSETQRNKGNFPGRFSGRQFSNSRSEMNVSTLELGDSALYLCASAITGQGETQYFGPGTRLLVL.

The chain links TRBV5-5 to TRBJ2-3; 7 nucleotides align to TRBD2. Per germline, CDR1 SGHKS and CDR2 YYEKEE (reference sequence). The CDR3 is 15 amino acids. V shed 0 bases and J 3 bases; nucleotides not matched to a gene: 4. The CDR3 DNA reads TGTGCCAGCAGCTTGGCAGCGCGGGGGACAGATACGCAGTATTTT. Its translation is CASSLAARGTDTQYF.

J is TRBJ1-2 and V is TRBV2; 8 nucleotides line up with TRBD1. CDR3 length equals 15 residues. Trimming took 2 bases from V and 2 from J; bases not matched to a gene: 4. Looked up from germline, CDR1 is SNHLY and CDR2 is FYNNEI. CDR3 sequence reads: CASSEQGAPNYGYTF. DNA of the CDR3: TGTGCCAGCAGTGAACAGGGGGCGCCCAACTATGGCTACACCTTC.

The rearrangement joins TRBV6-1 to TRBJ1-5, with D possibly TRBD1 on 5 matching bases. The CDR3 sequence is 16 residues long. V was cut by 4 bases and J by 2 bases, with 15 bases left in between. Germline loops: CDR1 MNHNS, CDR2 SASEGT. CDR3 nucleotide sequence: TGTGCCAGCAGTGGCAGGTCAGGGTTGGGCAATCAGCCCCAGCATTTT. Its protein product is CASSGRSGLGNQPQHF.

The genes are TRBV27 and TRBJ2-1; TRBD1 is a possible D gene (6 bases). Germline lookup yields CDR1 MNHEY and CDR2 SMNVEV (reference sequence). V lost 6 bases and J lost 5, with 11 bases in between. CDR3 length equals 13 residues. CDR3 in amino acids: CASRRGYNNEQFF. Written as DNA, the CDR3 is TGTGCCAGCAGAAGGGGGTACAACAATGAGCAGTTCTTC.

This rearrangement joins TRBV12-3 or TRBV12-4 to TRBJ1-1; D call uncertain. The CDR3 is 13 amino acids. V lost 3 bases and J 8 bases, leaving 13 bases between the germline ends. The CDR3, as DNA: TGTGCCAGCAGTTTGGGTTGGGAGGAGGAAGCTTTCTTT. Its protein product is CASSLGWEEEAFF.

V and J are TRBV4-1 and TRBJ1-2; no definite D call. Germline CDR1 MGHRA, CDR2 YSYEKL. The ends were cut back, 1 base at V and 3 bases at J, with 9 bases in the middle. The CDR3 loop spans 14 amino acids. For the CDR3, the DNA is TGCGCCAGCAGCCAAGTGGACGGGGACTATGGCTACACCTTC. It codes for CASSQVDGDYGYTF.

This clone was seen only once. This chain joins TRBV5-1 and TRBJ1-4, with TRBD1 identical over 9 bases. CDR1 is SGHRS and CDR2 is YFSETQ in the germline V gene. The CDR3 has 18 residues. J gave up 6 bases and V 5 bases, and 17 bases lay outside the gene matches. The DNA for the CDR3 is TGCGCCAGCAGATATATTTCACAGGGGGCAGATGTCTATGAAAAACTGTTTTTT. This codes for CASRYISQGADVYEKLFF.

This clone appeared a few times. This rearrangement joins TRBV2 to TRBJ1-2, with TRBD1 as a possible D gene (6 bases). V was trimmed by 5 bases and J by 8 bases, leaving 27 bases between them. The germline V gene has CDR1 SNHLY and CDR2 FYNNEI. The CDR3 runs 17 residues. This CDR3 reads CASSPQGLAPPYSGYTF. As DNA, the CDR3 is TGTGCCAGCAGTCCACAGGGACTAGCCCCCCCATATTCGGGCTACACCTTC.

The chain carries TRBV5-1 and TRBJ2-2, with D possibly matching TRBD1 (6 bases). Germline lookup yields CDR1 SGHRS and CDR2 YFSETQ. Trimming pared 5 bases from V and 4 bases from J, leaving 15 bases between. This CDR3 is 15 amino acids long. CDR3 sequence reads: CASRREQGATGELFF. The CDR3 DNA is TGCGCCAGCAGACGGGAACAGGGTGCCACCGGGGAGCTGTTTTTT.

This clone was found a few times. This rearrangement joins TRBV5-6 to TRBJ1-2, with D maybe TRBD1 (6 bases). With 0 bases removed from V and 6 bases from J, the gap between germline ends came to 15 bases. CDR3 length: 15 residues. Germline loops: CDR1 SGHDT, CDR2 YYEEEE. The CDR3, as DNA: TGTGCCAGCAGCTTGGCCTCGTCAGGGGTAAATGGCTACACCTTC. Residues: CASSLASSGVNGYTF.

The chain recombines TRBV9 with TRBJ1-2; 7 bases map to TRBD1. Trimming at V came to 4 bases and at J to 4 bases, leaving 7 bases not matched to a gene. Germline V gene sequence: CDR1 SGDLS, CDR2 YYNGEE. The CDR3 loop spans 14 amino acids. The CDR3 reads CASSPRDSPYGYTF. The DNA of the CDR3 is TGTGCCAGCAGCCCCCGGGACAGTCCCTATGGCTACACCTTC.

The V gene is TRBV9, the J gene TRBJ1-2, with a weak D call TRBD1 (6 bases). Germline CDR1 SGDLS, CDR2 YYNGEE. The ends were cut back, 2 bases at V and 2 bases at J, with 7 bases in the middle. This CDR3 contains 13 residues. The CDR3 reads CASSVTGNYGYTF. The CDR3 DNA sequence: TGTGCCAGCAGCGTCACAGGGAACTATGGCTACACCTTC.

In this sample, this clone turned up once. J is TRBJ2-6 and V is TRBV9; possible D gene TRBD1, 5 bases. The ends were cut back, 3 bases at V and 3 bases at J, with 13 bases in the middle. There are 16 residues in the CDR3. Germline V gene sequence: CDR1 SGDLS, CDR2 YYNGEE. DNA of the CDR3: TGTGCCAGCAGCGGGGGCGGCCGGAATGGGGCCAACGTCCTGACTTTC. This translates into CASSGGGRNGANVLTF.

The count of this clone is one. The gene calls are TRBV21-1 and TRBJ1-2. TRBV21-1 is a pseudogene. This CDR3 region has 13 residues. In DNA, the CDR3 is TGTGCCAGGGCCGAGGGCGAGTACTATGGCTACACCTTC. Translated, it gives CARAEGEYYGYTF.